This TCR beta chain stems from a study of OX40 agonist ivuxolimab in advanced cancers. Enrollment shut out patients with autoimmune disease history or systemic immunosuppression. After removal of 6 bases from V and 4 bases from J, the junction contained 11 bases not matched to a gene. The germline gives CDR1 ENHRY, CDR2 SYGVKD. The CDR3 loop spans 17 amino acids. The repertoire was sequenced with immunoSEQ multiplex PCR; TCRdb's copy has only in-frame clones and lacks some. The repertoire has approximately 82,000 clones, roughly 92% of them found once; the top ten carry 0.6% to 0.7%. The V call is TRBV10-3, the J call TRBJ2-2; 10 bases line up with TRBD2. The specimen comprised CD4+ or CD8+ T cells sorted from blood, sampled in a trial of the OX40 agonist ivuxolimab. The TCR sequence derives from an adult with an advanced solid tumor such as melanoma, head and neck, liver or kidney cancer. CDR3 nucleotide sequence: TGTGCCATCAGCCCCATGCGAGCGGGAGGGGGCACCGGGGAGCTGTTTTTT. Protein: CAISPMRAGGGTGELFF.